This T cell receptor beta chain was profiled in a study of T cell responses to AZD1222 COVID-19 vaccine. The CDR3 has 15 amino acids. Germline V gene lookup returns CDR1 SGHRS and CDR2 YFSETQ. V dropped 4 bases and J dropped 4 bases, with 17 bases sitting between them. Study observations and caveats: At baseline, seropositivity was found in only a handful of AZD1222 recipients. Mostly white British, mostly female donors; authors suggested clonal diversity may be underestimated.

For this clone: Its antigen is still unknown.

This table comes from immunoSEQ multiplex PCR, and its TCRdb copy is limited to in-frame clones, with some not included. The sample holds just over 30,000 clones, over 75% seen once. This material consisted of peripheral blood, taken 28 days after the second AZD1222 dose. The TCR originated in an adult who received the AZD1222 COVID-19 vaccine. J is TRBJ2-5 and V is TRBV5-1; maybe TRBD1 (5 bases). The CDR3 loop is CASSRTSGWGETQYF. The CDR3 DNA sequence: TGCGCCAGCAGCCGCACGTCAGGGTGGGGAGAGACCCAGTACTTC.